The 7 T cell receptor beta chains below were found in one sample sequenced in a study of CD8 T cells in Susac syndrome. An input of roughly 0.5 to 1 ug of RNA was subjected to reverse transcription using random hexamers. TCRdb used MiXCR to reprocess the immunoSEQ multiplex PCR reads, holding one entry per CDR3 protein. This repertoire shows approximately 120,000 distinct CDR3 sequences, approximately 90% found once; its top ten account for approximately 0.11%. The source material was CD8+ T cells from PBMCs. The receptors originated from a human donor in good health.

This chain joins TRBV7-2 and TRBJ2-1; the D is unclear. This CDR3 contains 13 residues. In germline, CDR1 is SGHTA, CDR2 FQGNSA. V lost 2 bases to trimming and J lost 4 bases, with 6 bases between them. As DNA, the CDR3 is TGTGCCAGCAGCTTAATCGAGTACAATGAGCAGTTCTTC. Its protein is CASSLIEYNEQFF.

The chain's CDR3 is CSVPSGSTNEKLFF. CDR3 in DNA: TGCAGCGTGCCTTCGGGATCAACTAATGAAAAACTGTTTTTT. V is TRBV29-1 and J is TRBJ1-4; no reliable D call. This CDR3 has 14 residues. V lost 6 bases and J 0 bases, leaving 11 bases between the germline ends. Germline CDR1 and CDR2: SQVTM and ANQGSEA.

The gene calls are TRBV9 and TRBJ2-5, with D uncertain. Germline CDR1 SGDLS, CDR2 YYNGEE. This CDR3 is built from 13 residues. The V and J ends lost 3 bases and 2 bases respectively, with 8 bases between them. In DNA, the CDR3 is TGTGCCAGCAGCGCGTCACCGCAAGAGACCCAGTACTTC. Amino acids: CASSASPQETQYF. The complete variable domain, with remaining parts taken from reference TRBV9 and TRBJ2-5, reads DSGVTQTPKHLITATGQRVTLRCSPRSGDLSVYWYQQSLDQGLQFLIQYYNGEERAKGNILERFSAQQFPDLHSELNLSSLELGDSALYFCASSASPQETQYFGPGTRLLVL.

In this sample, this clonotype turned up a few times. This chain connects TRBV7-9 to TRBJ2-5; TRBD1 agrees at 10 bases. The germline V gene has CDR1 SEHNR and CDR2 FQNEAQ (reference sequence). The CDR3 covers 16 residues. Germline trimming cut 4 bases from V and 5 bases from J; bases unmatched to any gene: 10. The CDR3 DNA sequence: TGTGCCAGCAGCTACGACTCGGGACAGGGGAAGGAGACCCAGTACTTC. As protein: CASSYDSGQGKETQYF.

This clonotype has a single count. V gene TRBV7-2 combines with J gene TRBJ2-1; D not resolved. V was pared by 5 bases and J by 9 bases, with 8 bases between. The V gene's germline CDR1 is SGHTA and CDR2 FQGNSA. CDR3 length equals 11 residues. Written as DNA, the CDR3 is TGTGCCAGCAGCCGTCTTGGTGAGCAGTTCTTC. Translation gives CASSRLGEQFF. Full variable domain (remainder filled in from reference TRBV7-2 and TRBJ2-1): GAGVSQSPSNKVTEKGKDVELRCDPISGHTALYWYRQSLGQGLEFLIYFQGNSAPDKSGLPSDRFSAERTGGSVSTLTIQRTQQEDSAVYLCASSRLGEQFFGPGTRLTVL.

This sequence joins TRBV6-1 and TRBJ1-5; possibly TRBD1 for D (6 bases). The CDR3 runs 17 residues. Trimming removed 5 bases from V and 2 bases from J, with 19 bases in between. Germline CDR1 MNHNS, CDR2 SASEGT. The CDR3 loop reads CASSPGRRGMRNQPQHF. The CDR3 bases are TGTGCCAGCAGTCCGGGCCGGAGGGGGATGCGCAATCAGCCCCAGCATTTT.

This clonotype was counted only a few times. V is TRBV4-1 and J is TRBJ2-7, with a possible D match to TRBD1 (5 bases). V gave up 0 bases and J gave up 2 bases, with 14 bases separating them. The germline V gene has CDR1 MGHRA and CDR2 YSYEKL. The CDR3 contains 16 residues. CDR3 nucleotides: TGCGCCAGCAGCCAAGACGTGAACAGGCTGACCTACGAGCAGTACTTC. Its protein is CASSQDVNRLTYEQYF.